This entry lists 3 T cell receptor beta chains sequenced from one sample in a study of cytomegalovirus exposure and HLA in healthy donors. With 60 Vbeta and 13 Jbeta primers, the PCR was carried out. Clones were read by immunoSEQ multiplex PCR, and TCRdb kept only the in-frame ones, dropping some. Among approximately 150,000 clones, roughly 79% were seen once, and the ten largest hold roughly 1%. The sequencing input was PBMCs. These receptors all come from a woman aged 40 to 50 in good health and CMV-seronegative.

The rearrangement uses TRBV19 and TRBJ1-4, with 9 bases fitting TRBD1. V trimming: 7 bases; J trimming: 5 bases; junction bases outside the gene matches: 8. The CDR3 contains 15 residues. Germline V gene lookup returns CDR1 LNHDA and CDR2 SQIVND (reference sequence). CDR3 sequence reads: CASIPGTGRNEKLFF. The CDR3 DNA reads TGTGCCAGTATCCCCGGGACAGGGAGGAATGAAAAACTGTTTTTT.

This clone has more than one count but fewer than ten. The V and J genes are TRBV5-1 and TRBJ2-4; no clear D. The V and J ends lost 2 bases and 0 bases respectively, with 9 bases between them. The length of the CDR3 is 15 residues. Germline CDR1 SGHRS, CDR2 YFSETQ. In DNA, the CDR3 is TGCGCCAGCAGCTTAGATCAGGTAGCCAAAAACATTCAGTACTTC. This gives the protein CASSLDQVAKNIQYF.

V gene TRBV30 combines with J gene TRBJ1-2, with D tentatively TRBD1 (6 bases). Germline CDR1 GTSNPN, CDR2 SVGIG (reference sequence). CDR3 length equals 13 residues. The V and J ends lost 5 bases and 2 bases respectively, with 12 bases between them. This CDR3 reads CAWGGGYNYGYTF. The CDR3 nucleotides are TGTGCCTGGGGTGGGGGCTACAACTATGGCTACACCTTC.